This record looks at one TCR beta chain sequence and its context. Its antigen is not identified. V was trimmed by 3 bases and J by 4 bases, leaving 10 bases between them. This CDR3 has 14 residues. Germline CDR1 is KGHSH and CDR2 is LQKENI. These data come from a study of cytomegalovirus exposure and HLA in healthy donors. Looking at the study overall: Early released data comprised some 85 million unique TCRs from HLA-typed donors. Study results and limitations: In a later analysis, an Asian-associated ancestry cluster reportedly showed fewer N-insertions than the roughly 700-donor mean. Highest at DRB1 and lowest at HLA-C, TCR association rates differed among HLA loci in a later analysis. Using a false discovery rate of 0.05, a later analysis showed that approximately 17,000 TCR beta sequences were associated with HLA alleles.

The PCR employed 60 Vbeta primers together with 13 Jbeta primers. Generated by immunoSEQ multiplex PCR, the TCRdb table keeps only in-frame clones and is missing some. The repertoire holds 150,000 to 200,000 clones, with roughly 80% as singletons. The chain recombines TRBV18 with TRBJ2-4; D is unresolved. The sample consisted of PBMCs. The origin of this receptor is a male donor in good health and CMV-seronegative. CDR3 sequence reads: CASSPLDGKNIQYF. The CDR3 DNA is TGTGCCAGCTCACCGCTAGACGGGAAAAACATTCAGTACTTC.